A selection of T cell receptor beta chains follows, all from one sample in a study of siplizumab effects on memory and regulatory T cells. The assay was immunoSEQ multiplex PCR, and TCRdb's table has in-frame clones only and misses some. Here the sample spans tens of thousands of clones, over 85% being singletons. Source material: CD8+ T cells sorted from blood. The receptors here all came from a human donor in good health. The CDR3 runs from the conserved cysteine through the conserved F or W. Each record gives: J gene, D gene, V gene, clone size, CDR3 protein, CDR3 DNA. The D gene is left open where the match is weak. Clone size, where shown, is once, few, many, or a class for clones that have expanded.

TRBJ1-2	NA	TRBV27	NA	CASSITGIGGYGYTF	TGTGCCAGCAGTATTACAGGGATAGGAGGCTATGGCTACACCTTC
TRBJ1-1	NA	TRBV5-8	NA	CASSLTPGYTEAFF	TGTGCCAGCAGCCTAACCCCGGGGTACACTGAAGCTTTCTTT
TRBJ1-3	NA	TRBV30	NA	CAWSGLQGSGNTIYF	TGTGCCTGGAGTGGCCTGCAGGGGTCTGGAAACACCATATATTTT
TRBJ1-1	NA	TRBV7-3	NA	CASSLMGRGNTEAFF	TGTGCCAGCAGCTTAATGGGCAGGGGGAACACTGAAGCTTTCTTT
TRBJ1-5	NA	TRBV19	few	CASSIGGAQPQHF	TGTGCCAGTAGTATAGGGGGGGCCCAGCCCCAGCATTTT
TRBJ1-2	NA	TRBV12-5	NA	CASGAGGAHGYTF	TGTGCTAGTGGTGCCGGGGGAGCCCATGGCTACACCTTC
TRBJ1-5	NA	TRBV2	NA	CASSEGPGRRQPQHF	TGTGCCAGCAGTGAGGGGCCGGGGCGCCGACAGCCCCAGCATTTT
TRBJ2-5	NA	TRBV19	NA	CASSPGHLRETQYF	TGTGCCAGTAGTCCGGGCCACTTGCGGGAGACCCAGTACTTC
TRBJ2-1	NA	TRBV7-3	NA	CASSFAGNEQFF	TGTGCCAGCAGCTTTGCGGGGAATGAGCAGTTCTTC
TRBJ2-1	TRBD2	TRBV11-3	NA	CASSFREGNNEQFF	TGTGCCAGCAGCTTCAGGGAGGGGAACAATGAGCAGTTCTTC
TRBJ2-7	NA	TRBV27	NA	CASSLGYWDEQYF	TGTGCCAGCAGTTTAGGGTATTGGGACGAGCAGTACTTC
TRBJ2-7	NA	TRBV21-1	NA	CASSKWGTASYEQYF	TGTGCCAGCAGCAAATGGGGGACGGCCTCCTACGAGCAGTACTTC
TRBJ1-2	NA	TRBV11-1	NA	CASSLDRDNYGYTF	TGTGCCAGCAGCTTAGACAGAGATAACTATGGCTACACCTTC
TRBJ2-4	NA	TRBV27	NA	CASSPTKNIQYF	TGTGCCAGCAGTCCTACCAAAAACATTCAGTACTTC
TRBJ1-5	NA	TRBV2	NA	CASSWDTSNQPQHF	TGTGCCAGCAGTTGGGACACCAGCAATCAGCCCCAGCATTTT
TRBJ1-2	NA	TRBV30	NA	CAWSVGGLIVGYTF	TGTGCCTGGAGTGTAGGAGGACTAATCGTTGGCTACACCTTC
TRBJ2-2	NA	TRBV7-2	NA	CASSLVWERTGELFF	TGTGCCAGCAGCTTAGTGTGGGAGCGGACCGGGGAGCTGTTTTTT
TRBJ2-1	TRBD1	TRBV7-8	NA	CASSFHTGQQYYNEQFF	TGTGCCAGCAGCTTCCACACGGGACAGCAATACTACAATGAGCAGTTCTTC